This T cell receptor beta chain was retrieved from a study of blood T cell repertoires in COVID-19. CDR3 size: 15 residues. Germline V lookup: CDR1 MNHEY, CDR2 SVGAGI. V lost 0 bases to trimming and J lost 6 bases, with 15 bases between them. TCRdb's copy holds only in-frame clones and misses some; the assay was immunoSEQ multiplex PCR. The sample carries roughly 140,000 clones, roughly 88% recorded once. The sequencing input was peripheral blood. The TCR originated in a woman aged 50 to 60 with acute or convalescent COVID-19. The chain joins TRBV6-5 to TRBJ2-7; the D gene is possibly TRBD2 (6 bases). The chain's CDR3 is CASSYSLAIVREQYF. The CDR3 bases are TGTGCCAGCAGTTACTCCCTAGCGATTGTCCGCGAGCAGTACTTC.